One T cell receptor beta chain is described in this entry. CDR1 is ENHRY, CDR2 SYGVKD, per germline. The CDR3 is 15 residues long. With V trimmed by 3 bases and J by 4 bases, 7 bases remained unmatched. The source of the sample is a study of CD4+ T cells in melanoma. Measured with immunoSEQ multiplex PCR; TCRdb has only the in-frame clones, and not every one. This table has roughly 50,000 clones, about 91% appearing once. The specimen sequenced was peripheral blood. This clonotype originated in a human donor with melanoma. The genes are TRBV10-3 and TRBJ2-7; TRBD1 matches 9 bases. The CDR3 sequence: CAISDSGTGRYEQYF. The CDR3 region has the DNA TGTGCCATCAGTGATTCCGGGACAGGGAGATACGAGCAGTACTTC.